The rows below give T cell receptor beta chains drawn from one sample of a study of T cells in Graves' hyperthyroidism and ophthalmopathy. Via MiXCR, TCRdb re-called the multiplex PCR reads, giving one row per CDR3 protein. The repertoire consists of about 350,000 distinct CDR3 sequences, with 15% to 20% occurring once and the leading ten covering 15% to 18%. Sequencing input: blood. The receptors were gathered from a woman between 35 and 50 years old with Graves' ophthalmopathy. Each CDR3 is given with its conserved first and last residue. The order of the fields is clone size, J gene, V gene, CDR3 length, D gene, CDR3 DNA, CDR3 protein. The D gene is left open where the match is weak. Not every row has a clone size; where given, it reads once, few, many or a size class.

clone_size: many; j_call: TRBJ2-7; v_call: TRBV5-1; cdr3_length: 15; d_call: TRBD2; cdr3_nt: TGCGCCAGCAGCTTGGTTGCGGGAGGACTCTACGAGCAGTACTTC; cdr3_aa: CASSLVAGGLYEQYF
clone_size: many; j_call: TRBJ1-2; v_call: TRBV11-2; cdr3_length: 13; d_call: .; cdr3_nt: TGTGCCAGCAGCTTAACAGCCCTAGGGGGCTACACCTTC; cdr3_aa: CASSLTALGGYTF
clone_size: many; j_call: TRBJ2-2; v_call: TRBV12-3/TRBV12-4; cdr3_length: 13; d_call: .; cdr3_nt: TGTGCCAGCTCACCACAGGCTACCGGGGAGCTGTTTTTT; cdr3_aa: CASSPQATGELFF
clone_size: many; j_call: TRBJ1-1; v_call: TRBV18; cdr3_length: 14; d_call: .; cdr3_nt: TGTGCCAGCTCTCCGGGACAATCGAACACTGAAGCTTTCTTT; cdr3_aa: CASSPGQSNTEAFF
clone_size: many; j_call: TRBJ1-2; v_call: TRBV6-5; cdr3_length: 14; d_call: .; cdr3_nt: TGTGCCAGCAGTTCATCGGTGGCCTCCGGCGGCTACACCTTC; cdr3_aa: CASSSSVASGGYTF
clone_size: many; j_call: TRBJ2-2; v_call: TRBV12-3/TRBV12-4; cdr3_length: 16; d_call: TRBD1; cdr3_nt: TGTGCCAGCAGTTTATATAAACAGGGGGACACCGGGGAGCTGTTTTTT; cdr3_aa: CASSLYKQGDTGELFF
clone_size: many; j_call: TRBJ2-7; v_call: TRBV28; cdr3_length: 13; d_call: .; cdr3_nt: TGTGCCAGCAGTAACGGCCCCTGGAGCGAGCAGTACTTC; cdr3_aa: CASSNGPWSEQYF
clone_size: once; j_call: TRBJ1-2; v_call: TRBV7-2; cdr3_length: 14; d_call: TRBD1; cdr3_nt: TGTGCCAGCAGCCGGGGACAGGGGTTTGGTGGCTACACCTTC; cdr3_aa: CASSRGQGFGGYTF
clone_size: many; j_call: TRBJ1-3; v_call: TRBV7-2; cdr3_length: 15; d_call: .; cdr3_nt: TGTGCCAGCAGCTCGCGACAGGACTCTGGAAACACCATATATTTT; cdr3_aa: CASSSRQDSGNTIYF
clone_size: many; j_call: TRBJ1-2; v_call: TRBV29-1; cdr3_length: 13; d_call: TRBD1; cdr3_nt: TGCAGCGGGGGCCGTGACAGGGGAGATGGCTACACCTTC; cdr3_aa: CSGGRDRGDGYTF
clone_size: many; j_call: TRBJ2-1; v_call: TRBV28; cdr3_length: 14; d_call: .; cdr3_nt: TGTGCCAGCAGTTTATCGACATTAACAAATGAGCAGTTCTTC; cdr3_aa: CASSLSTLTNEQFF
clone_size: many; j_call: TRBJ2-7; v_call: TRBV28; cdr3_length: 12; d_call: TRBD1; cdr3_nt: TGTGCCAGCACGCAGGGGGTCCACGAGCAGTACTTC; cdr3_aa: CASTQGVHEQYF
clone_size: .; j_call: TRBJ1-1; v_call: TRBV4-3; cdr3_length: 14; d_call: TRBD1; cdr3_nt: TGCGCCAGCAGCCAAGATAGTAGGACAGGGAGCGCTTTCTTT; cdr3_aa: CASSQDSRTGSAFF
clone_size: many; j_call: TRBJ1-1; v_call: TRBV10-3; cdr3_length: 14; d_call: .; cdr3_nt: TGTGCCATCAGGGAGGACAGACCGAACACTGAAGCTTTCTTT; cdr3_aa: CAIREDRPNTEAFF
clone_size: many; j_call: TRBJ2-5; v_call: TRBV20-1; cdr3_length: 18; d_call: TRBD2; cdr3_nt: TGCAGTGCTAGACCAGGACTAGCGGGAGGGCTAATCCAAGAGACCCAGTACTTC; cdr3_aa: CSARPGLAGGLIQETQYF
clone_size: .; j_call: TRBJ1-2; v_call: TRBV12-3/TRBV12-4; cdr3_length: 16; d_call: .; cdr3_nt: TGTGCCAGCTCGGTTGGGGCCAAGGTGGGGAACTATGGCTACAACTTC; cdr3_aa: CASSVGAKVGNYGYNF
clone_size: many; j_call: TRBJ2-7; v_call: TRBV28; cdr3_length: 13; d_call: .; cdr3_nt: TGTGCCAGCATCCAACGGGACCCGTACGAGCAGTACTTC; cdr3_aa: CASIQRDPYEQYF
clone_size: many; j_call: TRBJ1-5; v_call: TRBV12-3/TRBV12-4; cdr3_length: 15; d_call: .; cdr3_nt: TGTGCCAGCAGTTTATTCCACAGCACTAATCAGCCCCAGCATTTT; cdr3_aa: CASSLFHSTNQPQHF
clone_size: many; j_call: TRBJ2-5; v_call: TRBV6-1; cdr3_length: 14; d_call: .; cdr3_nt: TGTGCCAGCAGCCATGGACGGAGGGAAGAGACCCAGTACTTC; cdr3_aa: CASSHGRREETQYF
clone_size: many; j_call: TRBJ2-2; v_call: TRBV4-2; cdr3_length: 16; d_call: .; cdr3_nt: TGTGCCAGCAGCCAAGCAGGAGGGAGGAACACCGGGGAGCTGTTTTTT; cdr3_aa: CASSQAGGRNTGELFF
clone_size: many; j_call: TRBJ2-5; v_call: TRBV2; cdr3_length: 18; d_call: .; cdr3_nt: TGTGCCAGCAGCAACAGGCCAATAACAGGGAGGGACCAAGAGACCCAGTACTTC; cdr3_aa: CASSNRPITGRDQETQYF
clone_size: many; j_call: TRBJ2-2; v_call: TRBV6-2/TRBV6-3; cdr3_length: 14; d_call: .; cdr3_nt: TGTGCCAGCACCCCGCGAGATTACACCGGGGAGCTGTTTTTT; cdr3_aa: CASTPRDYTGELFF
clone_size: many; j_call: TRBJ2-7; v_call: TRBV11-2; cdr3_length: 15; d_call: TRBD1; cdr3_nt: TGTGCCAGCAGCTACGTCCGGGACAGGGACTACGAGCAGTACTTC; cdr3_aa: CASSYVRDRDYEQYF
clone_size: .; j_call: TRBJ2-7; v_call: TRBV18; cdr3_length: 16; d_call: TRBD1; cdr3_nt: TGTGCCAGCTCACGGGGAGCGGGACAGGGTATCTACGAGCAGTACTTC; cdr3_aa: CASSRGAGQGIYEQYF
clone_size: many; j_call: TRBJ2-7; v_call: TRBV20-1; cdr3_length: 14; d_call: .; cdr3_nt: TGCAGTGCTAGTGGCGCGGGGACCGTCTACGAGCAGTACTTC; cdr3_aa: CSASGAGTVYEQYF
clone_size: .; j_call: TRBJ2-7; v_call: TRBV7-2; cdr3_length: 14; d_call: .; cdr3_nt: TGTGCCAGCAGCTTACACCTTGGCTCCTACGAGCAGTACTTC; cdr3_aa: CASSLHLGSYEQYF
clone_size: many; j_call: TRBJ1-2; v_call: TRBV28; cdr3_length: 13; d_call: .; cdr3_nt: TGTGCCAGCAGTTTAGAACTTGTCTATGGCTACACCTTT; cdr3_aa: CASSLELVYGYTF
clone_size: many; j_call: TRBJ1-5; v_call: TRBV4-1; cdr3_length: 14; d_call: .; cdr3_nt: TGCGCCAGCAGCCAACAGGGGATCGGCCAGCCCCAGCATTTT; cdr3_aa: CASSQQGIGQPQHF
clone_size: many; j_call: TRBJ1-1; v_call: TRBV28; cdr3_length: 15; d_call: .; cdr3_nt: TGTGCCAGCACATATCGGGGCCCCCCGAACACTGAAGCTTTCTTT; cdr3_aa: CASTYRGPPNTEAFF
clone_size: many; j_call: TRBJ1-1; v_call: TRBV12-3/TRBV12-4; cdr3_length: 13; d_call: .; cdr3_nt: TGTGCCAGCAGTATGGACAGGAACACTGAAGCTTTCTTT; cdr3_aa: CASSMDRNTEAFF
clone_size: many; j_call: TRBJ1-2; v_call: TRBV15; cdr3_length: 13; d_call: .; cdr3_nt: TGTGCCACCAGCAGAGATGCGGTCTTCGGCTACACCTTC; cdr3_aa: CATSRDAVFGYTF
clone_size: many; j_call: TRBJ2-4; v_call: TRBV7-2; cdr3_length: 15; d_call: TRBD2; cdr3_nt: TGTGCCAGCAGCTTATTCGGACTAGCGGGAGTCATTCAGTACTTC; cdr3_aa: CASSLFGLAGVIQYF
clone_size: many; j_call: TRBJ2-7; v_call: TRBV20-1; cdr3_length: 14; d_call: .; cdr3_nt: TGCAGTGCTAGGGAGGAGGACCGAACCTACGAGCAGTACTTC; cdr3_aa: CSAREEDRTYEQYF
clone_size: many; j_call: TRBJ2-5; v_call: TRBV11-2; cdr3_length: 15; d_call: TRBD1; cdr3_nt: TGTGCCAGCAGCTTCCGGGACAGGGGGCAAGAGACCCAGTACTTC; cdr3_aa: CASSFRDRGQETQYF
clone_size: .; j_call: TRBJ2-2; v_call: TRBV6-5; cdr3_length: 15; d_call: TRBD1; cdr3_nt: TGTGCCAGCAGTTATCAGGGGGCGGGCACCGGGGAGCTGTTTTTT; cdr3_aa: CASSYQGAGTGELFF
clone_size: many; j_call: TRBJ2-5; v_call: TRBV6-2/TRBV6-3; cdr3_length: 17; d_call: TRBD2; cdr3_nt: TGTGCCAGCAGTTCCGCCTCCGATCCGGGACTAAAAGAGACCCAGTACTTC; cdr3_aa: CASSSASDPGLKETQYF
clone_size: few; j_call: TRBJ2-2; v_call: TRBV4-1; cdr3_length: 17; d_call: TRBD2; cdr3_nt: TGCGCCAGCAGCCAAGATCCGACTAGCGGTAACACCGGGGAGCTGTTTTTT; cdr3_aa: CASSQDPTSGNTGELFF
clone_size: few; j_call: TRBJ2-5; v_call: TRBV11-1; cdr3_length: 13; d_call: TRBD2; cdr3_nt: TGTGCCAGCAGCTTCGGACTAGCCGGGACCCAGTACTTC; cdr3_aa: CASSFGLAGTQYF
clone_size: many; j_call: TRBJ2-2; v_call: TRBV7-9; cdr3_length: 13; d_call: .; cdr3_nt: TGTGCCAGCAGCGGCAGGGGAGCCGGGGAGCTGTTTTTT; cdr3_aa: CASSGRGAGELFF
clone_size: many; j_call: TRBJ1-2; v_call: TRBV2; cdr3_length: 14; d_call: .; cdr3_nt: TGTGCCAGCAGTGAACCTACAGGGATCTATGGCTACACCTTC; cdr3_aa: CASSEPTGIYGYTF
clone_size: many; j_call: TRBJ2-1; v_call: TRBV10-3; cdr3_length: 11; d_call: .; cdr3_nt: TGTGCCATCAGCGGGGACAATGAGCAGTTCTTC; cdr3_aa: CAISGDNEQFF
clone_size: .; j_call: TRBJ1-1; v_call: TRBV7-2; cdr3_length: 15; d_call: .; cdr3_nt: TGTGCCAGCAGCTCGCACAATGGCAGGAACACTGAAGCTTTCTTT; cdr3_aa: CASSSHNGRNTEAFF
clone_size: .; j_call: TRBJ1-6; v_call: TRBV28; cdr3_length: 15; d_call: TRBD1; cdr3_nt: TGTGCCAGCAGTTACGGGGACAGGGGGACGTCTGCCCTCCACTTT; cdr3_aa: CASSYGDRGTSALHF
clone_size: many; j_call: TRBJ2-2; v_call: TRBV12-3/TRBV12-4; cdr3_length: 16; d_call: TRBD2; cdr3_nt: TGTGCCAGCAGTGATAGCGGGCCTACCAACACCGGGGAGCTGTTTTTT; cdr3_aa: CASSDSGPTNTGELFF
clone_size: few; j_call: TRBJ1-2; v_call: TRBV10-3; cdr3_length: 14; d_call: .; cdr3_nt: TGTGCCATCAGGTCGATAGCTTCCACCTATGGCTACATCTTC; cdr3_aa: CAIRSIASTYGYIF
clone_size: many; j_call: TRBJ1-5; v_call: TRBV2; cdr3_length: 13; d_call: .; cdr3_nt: TGTGCCAGCAGTGAGGGCAGTCTGAGGCCCCAGCATTTT; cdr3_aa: CASSEGSLRPQHF
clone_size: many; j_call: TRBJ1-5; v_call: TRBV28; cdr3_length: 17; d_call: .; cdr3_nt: TGTGCCAGCAGTTTATTCGGGGGGGACATTCTCAATCAGCCCCAGCATTTT; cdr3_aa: CASSLFGGDILNQPQHF
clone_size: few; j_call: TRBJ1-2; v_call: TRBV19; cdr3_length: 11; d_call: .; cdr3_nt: TGTGCCAGTAGTATTGGTGGAGGCTACACCTTC; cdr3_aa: CASSIGGGYTF
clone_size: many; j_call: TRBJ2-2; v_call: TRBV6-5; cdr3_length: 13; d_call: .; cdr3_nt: TGTGCCAGCAGTTACCAGAACACCGGGGAGCTGTTTTTT; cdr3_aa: CASSYQNTGELFF
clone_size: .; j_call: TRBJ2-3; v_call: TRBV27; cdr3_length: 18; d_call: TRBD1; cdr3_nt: TGTGCCAGCATTCCTCAATCCAGGACAGGCATAAACACAGATACGCAGTATTTT; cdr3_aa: CASIPQSRTGINTDTQYF
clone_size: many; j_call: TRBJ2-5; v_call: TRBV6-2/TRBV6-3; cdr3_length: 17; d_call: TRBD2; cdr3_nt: TGTGCCAGCAGTGACTCGGGCTCAGCGGGAGTGCAAGAGACCCAGTACTTC; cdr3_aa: CASSDSGSAGVQETQYF
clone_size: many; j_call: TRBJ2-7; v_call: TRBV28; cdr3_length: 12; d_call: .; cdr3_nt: TGTGCCAGCAGTTTATGGGAGAGTCAGCAGTACTTC; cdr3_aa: CASSLWESQQYF
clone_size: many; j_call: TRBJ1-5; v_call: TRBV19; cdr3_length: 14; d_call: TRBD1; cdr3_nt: TGTGCCAGTAGTATTCAAAGAGGGGGCCAGCCCCAGCATTTT; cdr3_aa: CASSIQRGGQPQHF
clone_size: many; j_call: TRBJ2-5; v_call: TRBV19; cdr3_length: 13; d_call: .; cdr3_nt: TGTGCCAGTAGTATGGCCTGGGGAGAGACCCAGTACTTC; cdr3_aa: CASSMAWGETQYF
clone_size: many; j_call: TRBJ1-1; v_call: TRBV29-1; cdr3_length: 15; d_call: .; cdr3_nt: TGCAGCGTTGGGAGGTTGGCAGGGAGGAACACTGAAGCTTTCTTT; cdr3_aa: CSVGRLAGRNTEAFF
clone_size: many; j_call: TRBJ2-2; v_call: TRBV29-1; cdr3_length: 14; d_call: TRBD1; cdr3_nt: TGCAGCGTTGAAGATCACAGGGGAACCGGGGAGCTGTTTTTT; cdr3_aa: CSVEDHRGTGELFF